These 20 T cell receptor beta chains were sequenced from one sample in a study of beta chain features in type 1 diabetes. Expressed TCRB transcripts were sequenced after all isolated RNA was converted to cDNA. Assay used: immunoSEQ multiplex PCR; TCRdb lists only in-frame clones, some missing. The table lists 120,000 to 150,000 clones, about 10% of them singletons. Sequencing was performed on naive CD4+ T cells from blood. The receptors stem from a man aged 18-30 years in good health.

The chain recombines TRBV7-9 with TRBJ1-1; 7 bases are a match to TRBD1. The CDR3 has 15 residues. With V trimmed by 5 bases and J by 0 bases, 6 bases remained unmatched. Germline V CDR1 and CDR2: SEHNR, FQNEAQ (reference sequence). CDR3: CASSVTGAVNTEAFF. The CDR3 bases are TGTGCCAGCAGCGTCACAGGGGCAGTGAACACTGAAGCTTTCTTT. Full variable domain (rest looked up from reference TRBV7-9 and TRBJ1-1): DTGVSQNPRHKITKRGQNVTFRCDPISEHNRLYWYRQTLGQGPEFLTYFQNEAQLEKSRLLSDRFSAERPKGSFSTLEIQRTEQGDSAMYLCASSVTGAVNTEAFFGQGTRLTVV.

Regarding this clone: Other DNA sequences within the sample encode an identical CDR3. The chain combines TRBV2 with TRBJ2-1; a weak D match, TRBD2 (5 bases). V lost 7 bases and J 12 bases, leaving 22 bases between the germline ends. The germline V gene encodes CDR1 SNHLY and CDR2 FYNNEI. The CDR3 loop spans 14 amino acids. Written as DNA, the CDR3 is TGTGCCAGCAAAGGTGGCCTAGCAACCCCCCCGCAGTTCTTC. It codes for CASKGGLATPPQFF.

This clone has more than one count but fewer than ten. V usage is TRBV5-6 and J usage is TRBJ2-2, with a possible D match to TRBD2 (5 bases). CDR1 and CDR2 (germline): SGHDT, YYEEEE. Trimming removed 1 base at V and 4 bases at J, with 14 bases between. The CDR3 has 16 residues. This CDR3 reads CASSLFRELTTGELFF. The CDR3 DNA is TGTGCCAGCAGCTTGTTTAGGGAGTTGACCACCGGGGAGCTGTTTTTT.

This clone was counted a few times. The chain links TRBV30 to TRBJ2-7; 7 nucleotides match TRBD2. V was clipped by 4 bases and J by 6 bases; unmatched bases: 6. CDR1 is GTSNPN, CDR2 SVGIG, per germline (reference sequence). This CDR3 has 12 amino acids. The CDR3 reads CAWTFAGVEQYF. CDR3 bases: TGTGCCTGGACCTTCGCGGGGGTCGAGCAGTACTTC.

The chain links TRBV9 to TRBJ2-3, with D maybe TRBD1 (5 bases). The CDR3 totals 12 residues. Between the trimmed V and J ends, which lost 7 bases and 2 bases, there was a span of 8 bases. The germline CDR1 and CDR2 sequences are SGDLS and YYNGEE. The CDR3 sequence: CASQGLTDTQYF. CDR3 coding DNA: TGTGCCAGCCAGGGCCTCACAGATACGCAGTATTTT.

The sample holds a few counts of this clone. V is TRBV10-3 and J is TRBJ1-5; 7 bases line up with TRBD1. V trimming: 6 bases; J trimming: 4 bases; junction bases outside the gene matches: 3. The CDR3 runs to 13 residues. Germline loops: CDR1 ENHRY, CDR2 SYGVKD. The DNA for the CDR3 is TGTGCCATCAGGGGACAGATAAATCAGCCCCAGCATTTT. It yields the protein CAIRGQINQPQHF.

This clone has only a few counts. The CDR3 DNA follows: TGTGCCAGCTCACCCCCGGGACAATCATTGTACGAGCAGTACTTC. Translation gives CASSPPGQSLYEQYF. The gene calls are TRBV18 and TRBJ2-7; maybe TRBD1 (6 bases). The germline V gene encodes CDR1 KGHSH and CDR2 LQKENI. The CDR3 length is 15 residues. Trimming shortened V by 3 bases and J by 4 bases, and 16 bases separated the two germline ends.

V usage is TRBV10-3 and J usage is TRBJ2-1, with D possibly being TRBD2 (6 bases). Germline loops: CDR1 ENHRY, CDR2 SYGVKD. The CDR3 sequence is 12 residues long. The V gene lost 6 bases and the J gene lost 5 bases, with 8 bases spanning the gap. CDR3 bases: TGTGCCATCAGCGGGAGAAACAATGAGCAGTTCTTC. Protein: CAISGRNNEQFF.

The chain couples TRBV5-1 to TRBJ1-2; 7 bases map to TRBD1. The CDR3 loop spans 15 amino acids. The junction had 8 bases not matched to a gene; V was cut back by 4 bases and J by 2 bases. Germline values: CDR1 SGHRS, CDR2 YFSETQ. The CDR3 coding sequence is TGCGCCAGCAGCAGCACGGGACAGATAAACTATGGCTACACCTTC. Encoded protein: CASSSTGQINYGYTF.

This clone was seen a few times. The chain is built from TRBV6-5 and TRBJ2-2, with D possibly being TRBD1 (5 bases). This CDR3 comprises 15 residues. Between the trimmed V and J ends, which lost 2 bases and 1 base, there was a span of 8 bases. Germline-derived CDR1 and CDR2 are MNHEY and SVGAGI. In DNA form, the CDR3 reads TGTGCCAGCAGTTACCAGGGTTTGAACACCGGGGAGCTGTTTTTT. Its protein is CASSYQGLNTGELFF.

The chain combines TRBV7-2 with TRBJ1-5; D call uncertain. Trimming shortened V by 2 bases and J by 1 base, and 6 bases separated the two germline ends. This CDR3 spans 14 amino acids. Germline assignment: CDR1 SGHTA and CDR2 FQGNSA. CDR3: CASSLTRSNQPQHF. CDR3 DNA: TGTGCCAGCAGCTTAACCAGGAGCAATCAGCCCCAGCATTTT. The entire variable domain, with the rest obtained from reference TRBV7-2 and TRBJ1-5, is as follows: GAGVSQSPSNKVTEKGKDVELRCDPISGHTALYWYRQSLGQGLEFLIYFQGNSAPDKSGLPSDRFSAERTGGSVSTLTIQRTQQEDSAVYLCASSLTRSNQPQHFGDGTRLSIL.

This clone was found a few times. This chain uses TRBV28 with TRBJ2-2, with a tentative D call TRBD2 (5 bases). Trimming cost V 3 bases and J 6 bases, with 11 bases left between them. The CDR3 has 14 residues. CDR1 and CDR2 from the germline V gene are MDHEN and SYDVKM. The CDR3 spells CASSFRDPAGELFF. The CDR3 nucleotides read TGTGCCAGCAGTTTCCGGGATCCCGCCGGGGAGCTGTTTTTT.

The chain employs TRBV5-1 and TRBJ2-1; D possibly corresponds to TRBD2 (6 bases). The CDR3 totals 14 residues. V dropped 4 bases and J dropped 8 bases, with 16 bases sitting between them. Looked up from germline, CDR1 is SGHRS and CDR2 is YFSETQ. In DNA, the CDR3 is TGCGCCAGCAGCATGACCGGGGGTCGGGATGAGCAGTTCTTC. Protein sequence: CASSMTGGRDEQFF.

This clone appeared a few times. The gene calls are TRBV18 and TRBJ1-2; TRBD1 matches at 9 bases. Trimming at V came to 0 bases and at J to 8 bases, leaving 4 bases not matched to a gene. From germline, CDR1 is KGHSH and CDR2 LQKENI. The CDR3 is 14 amino acids. In DNA form, the CDR3 reads TGTGCCAGCTCACCACCGAACGGACAGGGGGGCTACACCTTC. Translated, it gives CASSPPNGQGGYTF.

This CDR3 is CASSLVGVSRPGGPRGEQYF. The CDR3, as DNA: TGTGCCAGCAGCTTAGTAGGTGTTAGTCGCCCCGGGGGGCCTAGAGGGGAGCAGTACTTC. The chain recombines TRBV7-8 with TRBJ2-7; tentative D call: TRBD2 (7 bases). Trimming cost V 1 base and J 7 bases, with 32 bases left between them. CDR1 SGHVS and CDR2 FQNEAQ come from the germline V gene. CDR3 size: 20 residues.

A few counts support this clone. The V and J genes are TRBV30 and TRBJ2-7, with D maybe TRBD1 (6 bases). Germline CDR1 and CDR2: GTSNPN and SVGIG (reference sequence). This CDR3 is 11 amino acids long. V was trimmed by 5 bases and J by 2 bases, leaving 7 bases between them. DNA for the CDR3: TGTGCCTGGTCAGGGGCCTACGAGCAGTACTTC. It is translated as CAWSGAYEQYF.

There are a few counts of this clone. The chain links TRBV25-1 to TRBJ2-5; maybe TRBD1 (6 bases). With 7 bases removed from V and 2 bases from J, the gap between germline ends came to 11 bases. The CDR3 consists of 13 residues. The germline V gene encodes CDR1 MGHDK and CDR2 SYGVNS. The CDR3 DNA reads as TGTGCCAGCACAGAACAGGGACAAGAGACCCAGTACTTC. It yields the protein CASTEQGQETQYF.

This clone occurred a few times. The chain is built from TRBV5-4 and TRBJ2-4; D is possibly TRBD2 (7 bases). Germline V gene sequence: CDR1 SGHNT, CDR2 YYREEE (reference sequence). V was trimmed by 5 bases and J by 5 bases, leaving 14 bases between them. The CDR3 is 14 residues long. The DNA of the CDR3 is TGTGCCAGCAGAAGGGGAGGGGGGGAAAACATTCAGTACTTC. This sequence encodes CASRRGGGENIQYF. Supplemented by reference TRBV5-4 and TRBJ2-4, the full variable domain reads ETGVTQSPTHLIKTRGQQVTLRCSSQSGHNTVSWYQQALGQGPQFIFQYYREEENGRGNFPPRFSGLQFPNYSSELNVNALELDDSALYLCASRRGGGENIQYFGAGTRLSVL.

This clone was seen only a few times. The chain recombines TRBV19 with TRBJ2-3; 9 bases map to TRBD2. There are 16 residues in the CDR3. Trimming cost V 7 bases and J 3 bases; bases outside gene matches: 11. The germline V gene encodes CDR1 LNHDA and CDR2 SQIVND (reference sequence). DNA for the CDR3: TGTGCCAGTACCCCCGTCCTAGCGGGGAAAACAGATACGCAGTATTTT. It is translated as CASTPVLAGKTDTQYF.

J is TRBJ2-3 and V is TRBV10-3, with D perhaps matching TRBD1 (5 bases). Germline V gene sequence: CDR1 ENHRY, CDR2 SYGVKD. Trimming took 10 bases from V and 5 from J, leaving 13 bases between them. There are 12 residues in the CDR3. CDR3 coding DNA: TGTGCCAGCAGCTCAGGGCGAGATACGCAGTATTTT. Translating gives CASSSGRDTQYF.